This is a list of T cell receptor beta chains from one sample in a study of T cell responses to AZD1222 COVID-19 vaccine. Method: immunoSEQ multiplex PCR; TCRdb's copy keeps in-frame clones and lacks some. Of around 100,000 clones in the sample, roughly 86% were seen once. Material: peripheral blood, obtained on day 0 of MenACWY control vaccination. The source of these receptors is an adult in good health. Each CDR3 is given with its conserved first and last residue. The order of the fields is V gene, D gene, clone size, CDR3 length, J gene, CDR3 protein, CDR3 DNA. A D gene is named only where the DNA matches it firmly. A row's size may be missing; if present it is once, few, many or a size class.

>TRBV10-3|.|.|13|TRBJ2-7
CAISESRTYEQYF
TGTGCCATCAGTGAGTCGAGGACCTACGAGCAGTACTTC
>TRBV4-1|.|.|15|TRBJ1-3
CASSIAGGPGNTIYF
TGCGCCAGCAGCATTGCCGGGGGACCTGGAAACACCATATATTTT
>TRBV2|TRBD1|few|16|TRBJ2-2
CASRDRPPDGTGELFF
TGTGCCAGCAGGGACAGGCCCCCCGACGGCACCGGGGAGCTGTTTTTT
>TRBV7-2|TRBD1|.|14|TRBJ2-5
CASSLDRGRETQYF
TGTGCCAGCAGCTTAGACAGGGGAAGGGAGACCCAGTACTTC
>TRBV7-9|.|.|12|TRBJ1-1
CASSLLFTEAFF
TGTGCCAGCAGTTTACTGTTCACTGAAGCTTTCTTT
>TRBV3-1/TRBV3-2|.|.|15|TRBJ2-7
CASSPTHSQSYEQYF
TGTGCCAGCAGCCCCACCCACAGCCAATCCTACGAGCAGTACTTC
>TRBV18|.|.|17|TRBJ2-7
CASSPIRGAGSFYEQYF
TGTGCCAGCTCACCCATTCGGGGGGCAGGGTCTTTCTACGAGCAGTACTTC
>TRBV7-2|.|.|14|TRBJ2-5
CASSLTGAGETQYF
TGTGCCAGCAGCTTGACAGGCGCGGGGGAGACCCAGTACTTC
>TRBV6-5|TRBD1|.|14|TRBJ1-1
CASSKQGVETEAFF
TGTGCCAGCAGTAAACAGGGGGTAGAAACTGAAGCTTTCTTT
>TRBV7-3|TRBD2|.|14|TRBJ2-1
CASSLGTSADEQFF
TGTGCCAGCAGCTTAGGGACTAGCGCAGATGAGCAGTTCTTC
>TRBV28|TRBD1|.|16|TRBJ1-3
CASMKQGGESGNTIYF
TGTGCCAGCATGAAACAGGGGGGAGAATCTGGAAACACCATATATTTT
>TRBV28|TRBD1|once|15|TRBJ1-1
CASGTAGQGWTEAFF
TGTGCCAGCGGAACAGCGGGACAGGGTTGGACTGAAGCTTTCTTT
>TRBV13|.|.|13|TRBJ2-5
CASSLRGGETQYF
TGTGCCAGCAGTCTGCGGGGAGGTGAGACCCAGTACTTC
>TRBV6-5|.|.|14|TRBJ1-5
CADPGHRPFQPQHF
TGTGCCGATCCGGGACACCGCCCTTTCCAGCCCCAGCATTTT
>TRBV6-5|TRBD2|.|16|TRBJ2-2
CASSSRLAVNTGELFF
TGTGCCAGCAGTTCCCGACTAGCGGTGAACACCGGGGAGCTGTTTTTT
>TRBV4-2|TRBD1|.|18|TRBJ1-4
CASRKRDRGGGTNEKLFF
TGTGCCAGCAGGAAACGGGACAGGGGTGGTGGAACTAATGAAAAACTGTTTTTT
>TRBV5-1|.|.|14|TRBJ1-4
CASALGTRNEKLFF
TGCGCCAGCGCCTTGGGGACGCGGAATGAAAAACTGTTTTTT
>TRBV7-8|.|.|15|TRBJ2-3
CASSLGPRGTDTQYF
TGTGCCAGCAGCTTAGGGCCCAGGGGCACAGATACGCAGTATTTT
>TRBV9|TRBD2|.|15|TRBJ2-3
CASSVHGGGTDTQYF
TGTGCCAGCAGCGTGCACGGGGGGGGCACAGATACGCAGTATTTT
>TRBV5-1|.|few|15|TRBJ1-5
CASSLAGISNQPQHF
TGCGCCAGCAGCTTGGCGGGGATTAGCAATCAGCCCCAGCATTTT
>TRBV5-4|.|.|13|TRBJ2-5
CASSLGPVETQYF
TGTGCCAGCAGCCTCGGGCCGGTAGAGACCCAGTACTTC
>TRBV19|.|.|12|TRBJ1-1
CASSIRGGEAFF
TGTGCCAGTAGTATTCGGGGCGGTGAAGCTTTCTTT
>TRBV27|TRBD2|.|15|TRBJ2-1
CASSASGNSYNEQFF
TGTGCCAGCAGTGCTAGCGGAAACTCCTACAATGAGCAGTTCTTC
>TRBV10-3|.|.|13|TRBJ1-4
CAISDRGTEKLFF
TGTGCCATCAGTGACAGGGGCACTGAAAAACTGTTTTTT
>TRBV7-9|TRBD1|.|13|TRBJ1-1
CASSMTGLAEAFF
TGTGCCAGCAGCATGACAGGGCTAGCTGAAGCTTTCTTT
>TRBV10-1|.|.|14|TRBJ2-3
CASSQDGAWDTQYF
TGCGCCAGCAGCCAGGACGGGGCATGGGATACGCAGTATTTT
>TRBV7-2|.|.|15|TRBJ2-5
CASSPQGGTQETQYF
TGTGCCAGCAGCCCACAAGGTGGGACGCAAGAGACCCAGTACTTC
>TRBV20-1|.|.|15|TRBJ2-1
CSASSQRVSYNEQFF
TGCAGTGCTAGTTCTCAGCGGGTCTCCTACAATGAGCAGTTCTTC